This entry features one T cell receptor beta chain sequence. What it binds is unknown. These data are taken from a study of vaccination and CD4 T cells after COVID-19. With the Oncomine TCR Beta short-read assay, DNA from cultured CD4+ T cells was sequenced. TCRdb fed the PCR reads into MiXCR, producing one record per CDR3 protein. The data contain around 15,000 distinct CDR3 sequences, 54% of them seen just once; the ten biggest clones take up roughly 15%. The CDR3 is 13 amino acids. The trim removed 6 bases at V and 2 bases at J, leaving 4 bases unmatched. Germline V CDR1 and CDR2: DFQATT, SNEGSKA (reference sequence). Treatment: approximately 10-day PBMC culture with coronavirus spike peptide pools or control peptides (ViraFEST assay).

The chain employs TRBV20-1 and TRBJ2-1; 7 nucleotides align to TRBD1. The specimen sequenced was CD4+ T cells from blood, cultured in vitro. The source is a human donor who had recovered from COVID-19. The CDR3 sequence is CSARQGTYNEQFF. The CDR3 DNA follows: TGCAGTGCCAGACAGGGAACCTACAATGAGCAGTTCTTC.